One and the same sample provided the 15 T cell receptor beta chains below, sequenced in a study of T cells in localized non-small cell lung cancer. Some clones are missing from TCRdb's copy, which holds only in-frame ones; the method was immunoSEQ multiplex PCR. This repertoire shows approximately 81,000 clones, approximately 90% found once; its top ten account for 20% to 25%. Sequenced here: peripheral blood, sampled before any cancer treatment. These receptors came from a woman between 35 and 75 years old with stage I squamous cell lung carcinoma.

The rearrangement uses TRBV7-8 and TRBJ1-2, with 9 bases matching TRBD1. V lost 3 bases and J lost 2; bases outside the gene matches: 1. The CDR3 contains 14 residues. The germline V gene encodes CDR1 SGHVS and CDR2 FQNEAQ. The CDR3 here is CASSFGQGNYGYTF. DNA of the CDR3: TGTGCCAGCAGCTTTGGACAGGGGAACTATGGCTACACCTTC.

With respect to this clone: At one end, the junction sequence differs from germline, possibly due to a read error. This chain connects TRBV7-7 to TRBJ2-1; weak D call: TRBD1 (8 bases). The V gene's germline CDR1 is SSHAT and CDR2 FNYEAQ (reference sequence). The CDR3 is 16 residues long. The DNA for the CDR3 is TGTGCTAGCAGCTTAATAACAGGGGGGGGCCTCAATGAGCAGTTCTTC. Its translation is CASSLITGGGLNEQFF.

The V and J genes are TRBV6-6 and TRBJ2-3, with D unclear. V was cut by 3 bases and J by 5 bases, with 6 bases left in between. There are 12 residues in the CDR3. CDR1 and CDR2 (germline): MNHNY, SVGAGI (reference sequence). CDR3 sequence: CASSYSLDTQYF. CDR3 in DNA: TGTGCCAGCAGTTATAGCCTAGATACGCAGTATTTT.

The gene calls are TRBV5-4 and TRBJ2-3; D gene unclear. Germline CDR1 reads SGHNT; CDR2 reads YYREEE (reference sequence). Trimming shortened V by 1 base and J by 6 bases, and 9 bases separated the two germline ends. The CDR3 has 13 residues. DNA of the CDR3: TGTGCCAGCAGCTTGCAAGGAAAGGATACGCAGTATTTT. Protein product: CASSLQGKDTQYF.

The table lists this clone with a few counts. This sequence joins TRBV19 and TRBJ1-5; D might be TRBD1 (6 bases). The length of the CDR3 is 13 residues. Looked up from germline, CDR1 is LNHDA and CDR2 is SQIVND (reference sequence). V lost 6 bases, J lost 6 bases, and 12 bases lay in between. The CDR3 DNA sequence: TGTGCCAGTAGCGTGAGGGGGGGTCAGCCCCAGCATTTT. Protein: CASSVRGGQPQHF.

This chain uses TRBV29-1 with TRBJ2-1; 8 nucleotides agree with TRBD2. The V gene end was trimmed by 0 bases and the J gene end by 9 bases; junction bases not matched to a gene: 16. Germline values: CDR1 SQVTM, CDR2 ANQGSEA. CDR3 size: 17 residues. The CDR3 protein is CSVEDPGVSGVVFEQFF. The CDR3 DNA is TGCAGCGTTGAAGATCCCGGAGTTAGCGGGGTCGTTTTTGAGCAGTTCTTC.

V is TRBV5-6 and J is TRBJ2-1, with D uncertain. CDR1 and CDR2 from the germline V gene are SGHDT and YYEEEE. V was pared by 1 base and J by 0 bases, with 14 bases between. The CDR3 length is 17 residues. CDR3 in DNA: TGTGCCAGCAGCTTGAGTTCCCATTCCAGCTCCTACAATGAGCAGTTCTTC. Its translation: CASSLSSHSSSYNEQFF.

The genes are TRBV6-6 and TRBJ2-1; D uncertain. Germline CDR1 MNHNY, CDR2 SVGAGI (reference sequence). V was shortened by 6 bases and J by 3 bases, with 18 bases between the two germline ends. The CDR3 has 16 residues. The CDR3 reads CASRDAARTLYNEQFF. CDR3 DNA: TGTGCCAGCAGAGATGCTGCCAGGACCCTCTACAATGAGCAGTTCTTC.

The chain recombines TRBV19 with TRBJ2-7; 8 bases fit TRBD1. Looked up from germline, CDR1 is LNHDA and CDR2 is SQIVND (reference sequence). With V trimmed by 4 bases and J by 2 bases, 4 bases remained unmatched. This CDR3 spans 14 amino acids. The CDR3 here is CASSTDRGTYEQYF. As DNA, the CDR3 is TGTGCCAGTAGTACAGACAGGGGAACCTACGAGCAGTACTTC.

The CDR3 DNA is TGTGCCAGCAGCTTAACGGTTGCGGGGATTAGCACCGGGGAGCTGTTTTTT. Translating it yields CASSLTVAGISTGELFF. The rearrangement uses TRBV7-8 and TRBJ2-2, with D maybe TRBD2 (6 bases). In germline, CDR1 is SGHVS, CDR2 FQNEAQ. The CDR3 consists of 17 residues. The V gene lost 2 bases and the J gene lost 4 bases, with 17 bases spanning the gap.

This chain joins TRBV7-3 and TRBJ2-3, with 9 bases fitting TRBD2. This CDR3 is 15 amino acids long. V dropped 5 bases and J dropped 4; count of bases not matched to a gene: 7. Germline V CDR1 and CDR2: SGHTA, FQGTGA. The chain's CDR3 is CASSLTSGPSDTQYF. The CDR3, as DNA: TGTGCCAGCAGCCTCACTAGCGGGCCTTCAGATACGCAGTATTTT.

Written as DNA, the CDR3 is TGTGCCAGCAGCTTGGGGCTAGCGAGCTCCTACAATGAGCAGTTCTTC. This gives the protein CASSLGLASSYNEQFF. The V and J genes are TRBV5-4 and TRBJ2-1, with D maybe TRBD2 (6 bases). The V gene's germline CDR1 is SGHNT and CDR2 YYREEE (reference sequence). The V and J ends lost 0 bases and 0 bases respectively, with 10 bases between them. This CDR3 is 16 amino acids long. The full variable domain, its missing parts supplied by reference TRBV5-4 and TRBJ2-1, is ETGVTQSPTHLIKTRGQQVTLRCSSQSGHNTVSWYQQALGQGPQFIFQYYREEENGRGNFPPRFSGLQFPNYSSELNVNALELDDSALYLCASSLGLASSYNEQFFGPGTRLTVL.

CDR3 amino acids: CASSSVAWGNTEAFF. CDR3 in DNA: TGCGCCAGCAGCTCAGTCGCCTGGGGCAACACTGAAGCTTTCTTT. V and J are TRBV5-1 and TRBJ1-1; the D gene is possibly TRBD1 (5 bases). V was cut by 3 bases and J by 2 bases, with 14 bases left in between. From germline, CDR1 is SGHRS and CDR2 YFSETQ. This CDR3 is built from 15 residues. The variable domain in full, completed from reference TRBV5-1 and TRBJ1-1, reads KAGVTQTPRYLIKTRGQQVTLSCSPISGHRSVSWYQQTPGQGLQFLFEYFSETQRNKGNFPGRFSGRQFSNSRSEMNVSTLELGDSALYLCASSSVAWGNTEAFFGQGTRLTVV.

The J gene is TRBJ2-7, the V gene TRBV4-1; the match to TRBD1 covers 9 bases. V dropped 1 base and J dropped 2; count of bases not matched to a gene: 9. Germline V gene data show CDR1 as MGHRA and CDR2 as YSYEKL. The CDR3 has 17 residues. The CDR3 is CASSQVSVRQGAYEQYF. The CDR3 DNA reads TGCGCCAGCAGCCAAGTGTCCGTCCGACAGGGGGCCTACGAGCAGTACTTC.

This clone was observed at least ten times. The chain has TRBV6-1 and TRBJ1-1; D is undetermined. CDR3 size: 13 residues. CDR1 MNHNS and CDR2 SASEGT come from the germline V gene. Trimming pared 7 bases from V and 7 bases from J, leaving 16 bases between. This chain's CDR3 is CASTESDHGEAFF. The CDR3 DNA follows: TGTGCCAGCACCGAGTCCGACCACGGTGAAGCTTTCTTT.